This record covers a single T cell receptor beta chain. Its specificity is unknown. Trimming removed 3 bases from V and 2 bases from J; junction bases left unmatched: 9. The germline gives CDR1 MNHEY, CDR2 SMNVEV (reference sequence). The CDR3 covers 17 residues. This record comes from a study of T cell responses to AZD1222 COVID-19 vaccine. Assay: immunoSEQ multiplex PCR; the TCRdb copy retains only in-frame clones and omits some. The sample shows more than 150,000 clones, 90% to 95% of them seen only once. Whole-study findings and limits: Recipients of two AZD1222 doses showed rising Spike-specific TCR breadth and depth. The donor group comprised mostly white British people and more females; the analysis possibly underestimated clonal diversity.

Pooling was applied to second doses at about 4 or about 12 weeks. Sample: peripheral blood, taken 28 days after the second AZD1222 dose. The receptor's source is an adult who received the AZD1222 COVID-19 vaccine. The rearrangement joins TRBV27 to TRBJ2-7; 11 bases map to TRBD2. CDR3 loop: CASSFQSGLAATYEQYF. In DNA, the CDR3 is TGTGCCAGCAGTTTCCAATCGGGACTAGCGGCTACCTACGAGCAGTACTTC.